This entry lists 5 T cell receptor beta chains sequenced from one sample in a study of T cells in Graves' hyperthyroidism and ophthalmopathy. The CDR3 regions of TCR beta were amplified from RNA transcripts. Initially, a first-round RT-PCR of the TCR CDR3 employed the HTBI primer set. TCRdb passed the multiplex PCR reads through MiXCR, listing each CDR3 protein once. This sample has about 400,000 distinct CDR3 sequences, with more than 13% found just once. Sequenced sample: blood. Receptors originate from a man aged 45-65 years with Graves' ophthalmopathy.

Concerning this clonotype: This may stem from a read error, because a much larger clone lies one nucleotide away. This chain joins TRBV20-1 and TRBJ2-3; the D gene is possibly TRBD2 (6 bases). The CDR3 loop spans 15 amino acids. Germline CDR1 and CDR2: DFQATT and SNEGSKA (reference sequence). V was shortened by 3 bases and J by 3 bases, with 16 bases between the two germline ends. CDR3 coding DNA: TGCAGTGCTAGCTGGGACTTTACAGCGACAGATACGCAGTATTTT. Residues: CSASWDFTATDTQYF.

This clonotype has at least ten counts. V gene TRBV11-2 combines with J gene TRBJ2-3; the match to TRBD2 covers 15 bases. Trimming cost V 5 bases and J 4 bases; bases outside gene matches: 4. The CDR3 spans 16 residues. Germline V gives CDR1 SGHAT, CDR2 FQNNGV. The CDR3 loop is CASSPGLAGGPDTQYF. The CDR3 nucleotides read TGTGCCAGCAGCCCGGGACTAGCGGGAGGCCCAGATACGCAGTATTTT.

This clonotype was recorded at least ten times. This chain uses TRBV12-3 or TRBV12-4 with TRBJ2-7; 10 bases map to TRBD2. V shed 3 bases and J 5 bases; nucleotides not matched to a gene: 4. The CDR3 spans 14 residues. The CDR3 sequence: CASSFLAGAHEQYF. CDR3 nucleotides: TGTGCCAGCAGTTTCCTAGCGGGAGCCCACGAGCAGTACTTC.

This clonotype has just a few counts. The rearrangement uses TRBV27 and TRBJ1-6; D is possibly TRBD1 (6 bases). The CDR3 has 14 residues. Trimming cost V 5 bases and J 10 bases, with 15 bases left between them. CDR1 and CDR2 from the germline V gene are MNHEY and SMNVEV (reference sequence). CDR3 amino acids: CASSLGTTNSPLHF. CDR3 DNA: TGTGCCAGCAGTCTCGGGACAACCAACTCACCCCTCCACTTT.

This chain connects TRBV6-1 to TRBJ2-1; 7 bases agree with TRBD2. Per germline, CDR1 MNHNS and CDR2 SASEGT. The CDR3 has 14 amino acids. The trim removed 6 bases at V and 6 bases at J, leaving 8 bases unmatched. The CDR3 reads CASRRLAGCNEQFF. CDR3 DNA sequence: TGTGCCAGCAGGAGACTAGCAGGCTGCAATGAGCAGTTCTTC.